Shown below are 9 T cell receptor beta chains from a single sample sequenced in a study of cytomegalovirus exposure and HLA in healthy donors. The PCR used 60 Vbeta and 13 Jbeta primers. Method: immunoSEQ multiplex PCR; TCRdb's copy keeps in-frame clones and lacks some. The sample contains roughly 250,000 clones, approximately 84% of which appear only once. Sequencing used PBMCs. Source of these receptors: a woman aged 40 to 49 in good health and CMV-seropositive.

This clone was seen more than once but under ten times. The V call is TRBV2, the J call TRBJ1-1; D ambiguous. The CDR3 consists of 13 residues. V gave up 4 bases and J gave up 0 bases, with 6 bases separating them. The V gene's germline CDR1 is SNHLY and CDR2 FYNNEI. Written as DNA, the CDR3 is TGTGCCAGCAGTGCACAGCTGAACACTGAAGCTTTCTTT. Amino acids: CASSAQLNTEAFF.

The sample holds a few counts of this clone. V and J are TRBV4-3 and TRBJ2-7; TRBD2 aligns across 14 bases. The CDR3 sequence is 17 residues long. CDR1 is LGHNA and CDR2 is YSLEER in the germline V gene. V trimming: 0 bases; J trimming: 7 bases; junction bases outside the gene matches: 8. CDR3 region: CASSQEYPGLAGDEQYF. DNA for the CDR3: TGCGCCAGCAGCCAAGAATACCCGGGACTAGCGGGAGATGAGCAGTACTTC.

The rearrangement uses TRBV29-1 and TRBJ2-7; 7 bases map to TRBD2. Matching the DNA end better, TRBJ2-5 makes the J call doubtful. Germline CDR1 and CDR2: SQVTM and ANQGSEA. This CDR3 is built from 12 residues. The CDR3 DNA is TGCAGCGTCTCGGGAGCGGGGGAGACCCAGTACTTC. This translates into CSVSGAGETQYF.

This rearrangement joins TRBV25-1 to TRBJ2-7; 9 nucleotides align to TRBD2. Trimming cost V 5 bases and J 7 bases; bases outside gene matches: 9. CDR1 is MGHDK and CDR2 is SYGVNS in the germline V gene. The CDR3 consists of 14 residues. CDR3 sequence (DNA): TGTGCCAGCAGTCCGGCGGGAGGGCCTTATGAGCAGTACTTC. The encoded protein is CASSPAGGPYEQYF.

The rearrangement uses TRBV9 and TRBJ2-1, with D possibly being TRBD2 (6 bases). Germline V gene lookup returns CDR1 SGDLS and CDR2 YYNGEE. CDR3 size: 16 residues. Trimming stripped 0 bases from V and 0 bases from J, with 10 bases between. The CDR3 here is CASSVVGGSSYNEQFF. DNA of the CDR3: TGTGCCAGCAGCGTAGTAGGAGGGAGCTCCTACAATGAGCAGTTCTTC.

This chain connects TRBV29-1 to TRBJ1-2; 7 nucleotides agree with TRBD1. Unmatched junction bases numbered 7, after V lost 1 base and J lost 8 bases. CDR1 SQVTM and CDR2 ANQGSEA come from the germline V gene. The CDR3 runs to 13 residues. Written as DNA, the CDR3 is TGCAGCGTTGAAGGCGACAGGGCTGGAGGCTACACCTTC. Translating it yields CSVEGDRAGGYTF. The full variable domain, its missing parts supplied by reference TRBV29-1 and TRBJ1-2, is SAVISQKPSRDICQRGTSLTIQCQVDSQVTMMFWYRQQPGQSLTLIATANQGSEATYESGFVIDKFPISRPNLTFSTLTVSNMSPEDSSIYLCSVEGDRAGGYTFGSGTRLTVV.

This chain uses TRBV5-1 with TRBJ2-3, with 11 nucleotides matching TRBD2. The CDR3 is 16 amino acids. V was pared by 4 bases and J by 5 bases, with 9 bases of the junction left unmatched. CDR1 SGHRS and CDR2 YFSETQ come from the germline V gene. This CDR3 is CASSAGTSGWGDTQYF. In DNA, the CDR3 is TGCGCCAGCAGCGCCGGGACTAGCGGTTGGGGAGATACGCAGTATTTT.

CDR3 bases: TGTGCCAGCAGCTTAGTTAGCTATGGCTACACCTTC. It codes for CASSLVSYGYTF. The V gene is TRBV7-2, the J gene TRBJ1-2; D is unclear. The germline V gene encodes CDR1 SGHTA and CDR2 FQGNSA. The CDR3 totals 12 residues. Trimming removed 1 base from V and 4 bases from J, with 4 bases in between.

This clone appeared once. This chain connects TRBV29-1 to TRBJ2-5, with 12 positions matching TRBD2. The DNA end is more similar to TRBJ2-7, so the J call may be wrong. The germline V gene has CDR1 SQVTM and CDR2 ANQGSEA. This CDR3 comprises 15 residues. CDR3 sequence: CSARGLAGRAYEQYF. CDR3 coding DNA: TGCAGCGCCCGCGGACTAGCGGGACGAGCCTACGAGCAGTACTTC.